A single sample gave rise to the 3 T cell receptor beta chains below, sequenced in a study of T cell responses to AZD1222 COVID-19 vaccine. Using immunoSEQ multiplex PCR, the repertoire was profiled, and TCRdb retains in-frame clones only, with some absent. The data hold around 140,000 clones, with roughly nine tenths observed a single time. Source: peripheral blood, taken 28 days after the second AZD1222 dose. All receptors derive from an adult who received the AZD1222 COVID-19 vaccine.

CDR3: CASSSAGNQPQHF. CDR3 sequence (DNA): TGTGCCAGCAGCTCAGCAGGGAATCAGCCCCAGCATTTT. The rearrangement joins TRBV7-6 to TRBJ1-5, with a possible D match to TRBD1 (5 bases). Germline V gives CDR1 SGHVS, CDR2 FNYEAQ. This CDR3 spans 13 amino acids. V dropped 4 bases and J dropped 4 bases, with 8 bases sitting between them.

CDR3 nucleotides: TGTGCCAGCAGCCAAGATCGAGAGCGTTGGTACATTCAGTACTTC. Its protein product is CASSQDRERWYIQYF. V usage is TRBV3-1 (or the pseudogene TRBV3-2) and J usage is TRBJ2-4; D not resolved. The CDR3 runs to 15 residues. Looked up from germline, CDR1 is LGHDT and CDR2 is YNNKEL (reference sequence). V was trimmed by 0 bases and J by 8 bases, leaving 14 bases between them.

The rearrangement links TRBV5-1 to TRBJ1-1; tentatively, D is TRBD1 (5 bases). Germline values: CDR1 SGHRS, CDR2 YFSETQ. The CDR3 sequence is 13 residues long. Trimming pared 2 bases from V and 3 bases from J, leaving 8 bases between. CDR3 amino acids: CASSFGADTEAFF. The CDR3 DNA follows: TGCGCCAGCAGCTTCGGGGCGGACACTGAAGCTTTCTTT.